Each of the 30 T cell receptor beta chains below was sequenced from the same sample in a study of shared clonotypes between healthy human individuals. Measured with immunoSEQ multiplex PCR; TCRdb has only the in-frame clones, and not every one. The table includes millions of clones, about 95% detected once. Positive CCR7 selection of CD45RO-negative cells yielded the naive CD8 cells, and terminally differentiated effector memory CD45RA+ cells were excluded. Material: naive CD8+ T cells sorted from blood. The receptors were gathered from a man younger than 35 in good health.

V usage is TRBV7-9 and J usage is TRBJ2-1, with D tentatively TRBD2 (6 bases). Germline V gene sequence: CDR1 SEHNR, CDR2 FQNEAQ (reference sequence). This CDR3 is built from 13 residues. V lost 5 bases and J 6 bases, leaving 11 bases between the germline ends. The CDR3 DNA sequence: TGTGCCAGCAGCCCGCGGGGCCCCAATGAGCAGTTCTTC. This encodes CASSPRGPNEQFF.

The chain couples TRBV29-1 to TRBJ1-1, with a weak D call TRBD1 (6 bases). This CDR3 contains 15 residues. The V end lost 5 bases, the J end lost 1 base, and 17 bases lay between the germline ends. The germline gives CDR1 SQVTM, CDR2 ANQGSEA. This CDR3 reads CSVLGGPVQNTEAFF. The CDR3 region has the DNA TGCAGCGTTTTAGGGGGGCCAGTTCAGAACACTGAAGCTTTCTTT.

The CDR3 loop is CASILNFVGGFGYTF. In nucleotides, the CDR3 is TGTGCCAGCATCTTAAATTTTGTTGGCGGATTTGGCTACACCTTC. The rearrangement joins TRBV28 to TRBJ1-2; no definite D call. There are 15 residues in the CDR3. Trimming pared 7 bases from V and 7 bases from J, leaving 22 bases between. Germline assignment: CDR1 MDHEN and CDR2 SYDVKM.

This chain connects TRBV7-6 to TRBJ2-7; 9 nucleotides line up with TRBD2. The CDR3 runs to 17 residues. V lost 1 base to trimming and J lost 5 bases; unmatched junction nucleotides: 12. Germline V gene sequence: CDR1 SGHVS, CDR2 FNYEAQ. CDR3 sequence (DNA): TGTGCCAGCAGCTTAGAACCTTGGCGGGAGGGTTTCCACGAGCAGTACTTC. Translated, it gives CASSLEPWREGFHEQYF. Filled out from reference TRBV7-6 and TRBJ2-7, the complete variable domain reads GAGVSQSPRYKVTKRGQDVALRCDPISGHVSLYWYRQALGQGPEFLTYFNYEAQQDKSGLPNDRFSAERPEGSISTLTIQRTEQRDSAMYRCASSLEPWREGFHEQYFGPGTRLTVT.

The rearrangement links TRBV10-3 to TRBJ1-2; D remains unclear. Between the trimmed V and J ends, which lost 3 bases and 8 bases, there was a span of 19 bases. The germline CDR1 and CDR2 sequences are ENHRY and SYGVKD. The CDR3 loop spans 15 amino acids. The CDR3 spells CAISEFPGDVGGYTF. The CDR3 DNA sequence: TGTGCCATCAGTGAATTCCCCGGGGATGTAGGCGGCTACACCTTC.

The chain has TRBV27 and TRBJ1-2; no firm D call. Germline values: CDR1 MNHEY, CDR2 SMNVEV (reference sequence). V gave up 1 base and J gave up 4 bases, with 16 bases separating them. CDR3 length equals 16 residues. The CDR3 loop reads CASSLYSPIAPYGYTF. CDR3 DNA sequence: TGTGCCAGCAGTTTATATTCGCCTATTGCCCCCTATGGCTACACCTTC.

The rearrangement uses TRBV7-9 and TRBJ1-4, with D unresolved. Germline CDR1 reads SEHNR; CDR2 reads FQNEAQ (reference sequence). V lost 4 bases and J 4 bases, leaving 10 bases between the germline ends. This CDR3 spans 14 amino acids. Written as DNA, the CDR3 is TGTGCCAGCAGCTCCGGACGGATTAATGAAAAACTGTTTTTT. It is translated as CASSSGRINEKLFF.

In regard to this clone: At the DNA level, this CDR3 is encoded by other sequences in the same sample as well. The rearrangement uses TRBV27 and TRBJ1-2; D possibly corresponds to TRBD1 (5 bases). From germline, CDR1 is MNHEY and CDR2 SMNVEV (reference sequence). The CDR3 length is 13 residues. Trimming removed 2 bases from V and 4 bases from J, with 8 bases in between. The CDR3 DNA reads as TGTGCCAGCAGTTTACGGCAGGGCTATGGCTACACCTTC. Protein sequence: CASSLRQGYGYTF.

This clone is a singleton in its sample. The V and J genes are TRBV5-6 and TRBJ1-2, with 9 nucleotides matching TRBD1. The V gene end was trimmed by 3 bases and the J gene end by 4 bases; junction bases not matched to a gene: 1. Germline CDR1 and CDR2: SGHDT and YYEEEE. The CDR3 sequence is 13 residues long. The CDR3 DNA reads as TGTGCCAGCAGCTGGGACAGGGCCTATGGCTACACCTTC. This translates into CASSWDRAYGYTF.

In regard to this clone: This same CDR3 is encoded by further DNA sequences in the sample. The chain combines TRBV6-1 with TRBJ2-7, with a possible D match to TRBD1 (5 bases). Germline CDR1 is MNHNS and CDR2 is SASEGT. This CDR3 spans 13 amino acids. Between the trimmed V and J ends, which lost 6 bases and 4 bases, there was a span of 13 bases. The CDR3 is CASRVDSSYEQYF. CDR3 in DNA: TGTGCCAGCAGGGTTGACAGTAGTTACGAGCAGTACTTC.

This clone was seen just once. V gene TRBV6-5 combines with J gene TRBJ2-3; maybe TRBD2 (6 bases). Trimming took 8 bases from V and 5 from J, leaving 14 bases between them. In germline, CDR1 is MNHEY, CDR2 SVGAGI. This CDR3 is built from 13 residues. Here the CDR3 DNA reads TGTGCCAGCCGGGGGAGCGTCGGAGATACGCAGTATTTT. This sequence encodes CASRGSVGDTQYF.

The genes are TRBV10-3 and TRBJ2-3; D gene uncertain. Between the trimmed V and J ends, which lost 0 bases and 4 bases, there was a span of 14 bases. The CDR3 contains 16 residues. Per the germline V gene, CDR1 is ENHRY and CDR2 is SYGVKD. Here the CDR3 reads CAISESKTYLADTQYF. In DNA, the CDR3 is TGTGCCATCAGTGAGTCGAAGACCTACTTGGCAGATACGCAGTATTTT.

This clone appeared once. The CDR3 nucleotides read TGCGCCAGCAGCCAACCTGGGACAGGGGACCAAGAGACCCAGTACTTC. It codes for CASSQPGTGDQETQYF. V and J are TRBV4-1 and TRBJ2-5; TRBD1 agrees at 10 bases. Germline V CDR1 and CDR2: MGHRA, YSYEKL. V lost 2 bases and J lost 0; bases outside the gene matches: 3. This CDR3 comprises 16 residues.

A single count supports this clone. Written as DNA, the CDR3 is TGTGCCAGCAGCCGGATTTCGGGAGGCCCTAATTCACCCCTCCACTTT. Translated, it gives CASSRISGGPNSPLHF. The chain recombines TRBV11-2 with TRBJ1-6; D is uncertain. Germline V gene lookup returns CDR1 SGHAT and CDR2 FQNNGV. The CDR3 length is 16 residues. V lost 5 bases, J lost 6 bases, and 17 bases lay in between.

This chain joins TRBV4-3 and TRBJ2-1; D unresolved. V dropped 0 bases and J dropped 7 bases, with 16 bases sitting between them. Germline assignment: CDR1 LGHNA and CDR2 YSLEER. The CDR3 has 16 amino acids. CDR3 DNA: TGCGCCAGCAGCCAAGATCGCCAGCTTCTAGGGAATGAGCAGTTCTTC. It specifies CASSQDRQLLGNEQFF.

The chain carries TRBV4-2 and TRBJ1-5; possible D gene TRBD1, 5 bases. The CDR3 runs to 13 residues. V was pared by 3 bases and J by 7 bases, with 10 bases between. From germline, CDR1 is LGHNA and CDR2 YNFKEQ. The CDR3 DNA reads TGTGCCAGCAGCCACTCCGGGGACCAGCCCCAGCATTTT. Translated, it gives CASSHSGDQPQHF.

In this sample, this clone turned up once. The chain is built from TRBV5-4 and TRBJ1-2; a possible D gene is TRBD1 (6 bases). Germline CDR1 is SGHNT and CDR2 is YYREEE (reference sequence). CDR3 size: 15 residues. With 4 bases removed from V and 4 bases from J, the gap between germline ends came to 17 bases. Written as DNA, the CDR3 is TGTGCCAGCAGCCCCTTGGACAGTGAGGCCTATGGCTACACCTTC. Protein sequence: CASSPLDSEAYGYTF.

The chain links TRBV7-9 to TRBJ2-3, with D possibly being TRBD2 (5 bases). Germline V gene data show CDR1 as SEHNR and CDR2 as FQNEAQ (reference sequence). The V and J ends lost 4 bases and 4 bases respectively, with 12 bases between them. The CDR3 loop spans 14 amino acids. The CDR3 protein is CASSSSAEADTQYF. The CDR3 bases are TGTGCCAGCAGCTCCTCGGCGGAGGCAGATACGCAGTATTTT.

The chain has TRBV28 and TRBJ1-2, with 9 bases that match TRBD1. Germline trimming cut 5 bases from V and 8 bases from J; bases unmatched to any gene: 9. The CDR3 extends over 14 amino acids. CDR1 is MDHEN, CDR2 SYDVKM, per germline. The CDR3 coding sequence is TGTGCCAGCAGTGTCCGGGACAGGGCATTCGGCTACACCTTC. It specifies CASSVRDRAFGYTF.

The CDR3 region is CASSSISDTEAFF. The CDR3 nucleotides read TGTGCCAGCAGTTCCATCTCCGACACTGAAGCTTTCTTT. The V and J genes are TRBV28 and TRBJ1-1; D remains unclear. The ends were cut back, 4 bases at V and 3 bases at J, with 9 bases in the middle. Germline V gene data show CDR1 as MDHEN and CDR2 as SYDVKM. The CDR3 consists of 13 residues.

Note on this clone: Other DNA sequences in this specimen translate into the identical CDR3. This rearrangement joins TRBV5-1 to TRBJ2-1; possible D gene TRBD2, 7 bases. This CDR3 contains 16 residues. V was trimmed by 0 bases and J by 1 base, leaving 11 bases between them. The germline CDR1 and CDR2 sequences are SGHRS and YFSETQ. In DNA form, the CDR3 reads TGCGCCAGCAGCTTGGCGGGGGGCAAATCCTACAATGAGCAGTTCTTC. This sequence encodes CASSLAGGKSYNEQFF.

The rearrangement links TRBV7-6 to TRBJ1-1; the D is unclear. CDR1 is SGHVS and CDR2 is FNYEAQ in the germline V gene. Trimming shortened V by 2 bases and J by 7 bases, and 11 bases separated the two germline ends. This CDR3 has 13 residues. The chain's CDR3 is CASSLTGDSEAFF. CDR3 in DNA: TGTGCCAGCAGCTTAACCGGTGATAGTGAAGCTTTCTTT.

The chain carries TRBV7-2 and TRBJ2-7, with D possibly being TRBD2 (5 bases). CDR3 length: 14 residues. The germline V gene encodes CDR1 SGHTA and CDR2 FQGNSA. The V and J ends lost 1 base and 2 bases respectively, with 9 bases between them. In DNA, the CDR3 is TGTGCCAGCAGCTTAGACGCGGAGGCCTACGAGCAGTACTTC. Its protein is CASSLDAEAYEQYF.

This chain joins TRBV10-3 and TRBJ2-3; D not certain. This CDR3 contains 12 residues. CDR1 and CDR2 from the germline V gene are ENHRY and SYGVKD. V lost 0 bases and J 6 bases, leaving 4 bases between the germline ends. CDR3 coding DNA: TGTGCCATCAGTGAGTCTCCGGATACGCAGTATTTT. It codes for CAISESPDTQYF.

The chain employs TRBV28 and TRBJ1-2, with D tentatively TRBD1 (6 bases). There are 14 residues in the CDR3. CDR1 and CDR2 from the germline V gene are MDHEN and SYDVKM. V lost 3 bases to trimming and J lost 5 bases, with 13 bases between them. DNA for the CDR3: TGTGCCAGCAGTTTCGAGGGGGTACCTTATGGCTACACCTTC. Translated, it gives CASSFEGVPYGYTF.

This sequence joins TRBV4-1 and TRBJ2-7, with 10 bases fitting TRBD1. V shed 2 bases and J 6 bases; nucleotides not matched to a gene: 4. The CDR3 extends over 14 amino acids. Germline CDR1 MGHRA, CDR2 YSYEKL. The CDR3 is CASSQPGTGVEQYF. The CDR3, as DNA: TGCGCCAGCAGCCAACCCGGGACAGGGGTCGAGCAGTACTTC.

Of note for this clone: The same CDR3 is also encoded by other DNA sequences in this sample. V and J are TRBV5-6 and TRBJ2-3, with 11 bases matching TRBD2. The germline V gene encodes CDR1 SGHDT and CDR2 YYEEEE. The CDR3 consists of 16 residues. V trimming: 4 bases; J trimming: 3 bases; junction bases outside the gene matches: 7. CDR3 protein: CASSLWLAGGTDTQYF. CDR3 bases: TGTGCCAGCAGCCTGTGGCTAGCGGGGGGTACAGATACGCAGTATTTT.

DNA of the CDR3: TGTGCCAGCAGTTTGACAGGGAATGCCTACGAGCAGTACTTC. Encoded protein: CASSLTGNAYEQYF. The rearrangement uses TRBV27 and TRBJ2-7; 7 nucleotides agree with TRBD1. Per the germline V gene, CDR1 is MNHEY and CDR2 is SMNVEV (reference sequence). The CDR3 covers 14 residues. Trimming cost V 3 bases and J 2 bases; bases outside gene matches: 4.

The chain is built from TRBV30 and TRBJ2-2; TRBD1 matches 8 bases. V lost 3 bases to trimming and J lost 6 bases; unmatched junction nucleotides: 3. This CDR3 region has 13 residues. The germline V gene encodes CDR1 GTSNPN and CDR2 SVGIG (reference sequence). The CDR3 DNA sequence: TGTGCCTGGAGGACAGGGGCGGCCGGGGAGCTGTTTTTT. Encoded protein: CAWRTGAAGELFF.

A word on this clone: Additional DNA sequences in this sample encode the identical CDR3. The chain combines TRBV19 with TRBJ2-1, with TRBD1 matching over 7 bases. The CDR3 contains 13 residues. Germline CDR1 LNHDA, CDR2 SQIVND (reference sequence). The junction had 0 bases not matched to a gene; V was cut back by 3 bases and J by 4 bases. CDR3 residues: CASSMTGYNEQFF. CDR3 nucleotides: TGTGCCAGTAGTATGACAGGGTACAATGAGCAGTTCTTC.